Listed here are 20 T cell receptor beta chains from one sample, sequenced in a study of OX40 agonist ivuxolimab in advanced cancers. Only in-frame clones appear in the TCRdb table, and some are missing; sequencing was by immunoSEQ multiplex PCR. The sample consists of approximately 84,000 clones, around 94% of them appearing once. The sample in question was CD4+ or CD8+ T cells sorted from blood, obtained in a trial of the OX40 agonist ivuxolimab. These receptors originate from an adult with an advanced solid tumor such as melanoma, head and neck, liver or kidney cancer.

For this clone: The sample has other DNA sequences that encode this CDR3 too. The chain is built from TRBV14 and TRBJ1-2; the D is unclear. V dropped 1 base and J dropped 7 bases, with 7 bases sitting between them. Germline V lookup: CDR1 SGHDN, CDR2 FVKESK. The CDR3 runs 12 residues. For the CDR3, the DNA is TGTGCCAGCAGCCAAGGCGGATCTGGCTACACCTTC. Protein: CASSQGGSGYTF.

The chain has TRBV4-1 and TRBJ2-1; D perhaps matches TRBD2 (6 bases). The CDR3 consists of 16 residues. Germline assignment: CDR1 MGHRA and CDR2 YSYEKL. V was trimmed by 0 bases and J by 5 bases, leaving 14 bases between them. The DNA for the CDR3 is TGCGCCAGCAGCCAAGAGCCCCAGCGGGCCAACAATGAGCAGTTCTTC. Translating it yields CASSQEPQRANNEQFF.

The chain carries TRBV5-1 and TRBJ2-7; TRBD2 might be the D (6 bases). The germline V gene has CDR1 SGHRS and CDR2 YFSETQ. Trimming removed 2 bases at V and 7 bases at J, with 10 bases between. The CDR3 covers 12 residues. This CDR3 reads CASSFGSPEQYF. CDR3 nucleotides: TGCGCCAGCAGCTTCGGGAGTCCGGAGCAGTACTTC. The whole variable domain, remainder taken from reference TRBV5-1 and TRBJ2-7, is KAGVTQTPRYLIKTRGQQVTLSCSPISGHRSVSWYQQTPGQGLQFLFEYFSETQRNKGNFPGRFSGRQFSNSRSEMNVSTLELGDSALYLCASSFGSPEQYFGPGTRLTVT.

The CDR3 DNA reads TGTGCCAGCAGTGACAGGGGGAGCGAGCAGTACTTC. The encoded protein is CASSDRGSEQYF. V and J are TRBV25-1 and TRBJ2-7, with 7 bases identical to TRBD1. Losses at the gene ends were 3 bases for V and 6 bases for J; bases not matched to a gene: 2. Germline V gene sequence: CDR1 MGHDK, CDR2 SYGVNS. CDR3 length equals 12 residues.

The J gene is TRBJ1-2, the V gene TRBV5-4; 8 bases match TRBD1. Germline CDR1 is SGHNT and CDR2 is YYREEE (reference sequence). CDR3 length: 11 amino acids. The J segment lost 7 bases and the V segment lost 7 bases, leaving 3 bases of the junction unmatched. The CDR3 spells CASGTGSGYTF. In nucleotides, the CDR3 is TGTGCCAGCGGGACAGGTAGTGGCTACACCTTC.

V is TRBV6-1 and J is TRBJ2-1, with 10 nucleotides matching TRBD2. Germline assignment: CDR1 MNHNS and CDR2 SASEGT. The CDR3 covers 16 residues. Unmatched junction bases numbered 8, after V lost 3 bases and J lost 6 bases. CDR3 in DNA: TGTGCCAGCAGTGACGGACGTCTAGCGGGGGCCAATGAGCAGTTCTTC. Translated: CASSDGRLAGANEQFF.

The chain recombines TRBV27 with TRBJ2-1; tentatively, D is TRBD1 (5 bases). The CDR3 is made up of 14 amino acids. V was pared by 3 bases and J by 5 bases, with 11 bases between. The germline CDR1 and CDR2 sequences are MNHEY and SMNVEV (reference sequence). The CDR3 here is CASSFGQGDNEQFF. CDR3 DNA: TGTGCCAGCAGTTTTGGTCAGGGCGACAATGAGCAGTTCTTC.

The chain carries TRBV2 and TRBJ2-2; 7 bases are a match to TRBD1. CDR1 is SNHLY, CDR2 FYNNEI, per germline. Germline trimming cut 6 bases from V and 1 base from J; bases unmatched to any gene: 5. The CDR3 runs 15 residues. CDR3 sequence reads: CASRGRTGNTGELFF. In DNA, the CDR3 is TGTGCCAGCAGAGGCCGGACAGGGAACACCGGGGAGCTGTTTTTT.

The genes are TRBV7-3 and TRBJ2-1; D possibly corresponds to TRBD2 (5 bases). CDR1 SGHTA and CDR2 FQGTGA come from the germline V gene. The germline V and J ends were trimmed by 1 base and 1 base, with 8 bases remaining between them. The CDR3 runs to 15 residues. CDR3 sequence (DNA): TGTGCCAGCAGCTTAAGCGGGTCATCCTACAATGAGCAGTTCTTC. Protein product: CASSLSGSSYNEQFF.

The rearrangement uses TRBV5-6 and TRBJ1-1; D may be TRBD1 (5 bases). The ends were cut back, 2 bases at V and 6 bases at J, with 17 bases in the middle. The germline V gene encodes CDR1 SGHDT and CDR2 YYEEEE. The CDR3 consists of 15 residues. The DNA of the CDR3 is TGTGCCAGCAGCTTATCTGGGGCCGGGAATGCTGAAGCTTTCTTT. Its protein is CASSLSGAGNAEAFF.

The chain is built from TRBV11-2 and TRBJ1-2; perhaps TRBD1 as D (5 bases). CDR3 length equals 14 residues. Germline-derived CDR1 and CDR2 are SGHAT and FQNNGV. V lost 5 bases and J lost 4, with 14 bases in between. CDR3 residues: CASSVPGGFYGYTF. The CDR3 nucleotides are TGTGCCAGCAGCGTACCCGGGGGGTTCTATGGCTACACCTTC.

The chain employs TRBV29-1 and TRBJ2-1; a possible D gene is TRBD1 (5 bases). The V gene's germline CDR1 is SQVTM and CDR2 ANQGSEA. The CDR3 extends over 14 amino acids. The V gene lost 6 bases and the J gene lost 4 bases, with 16 bases spanning the gap. This CDR3 reads CSVEPRGQYNEQFF. CDR3 bases: TGCAGCGTAGAACCTAGGGGCCAGTACAATGAGCAGTTCTTC.

This chain uses TRBV7-9 with TRBJ2-1; no clear D. The length of the CDR3 is 12 residues. Trimming cost V 1 base and J 6 bases, with 4 bases left between them. The germline gives CDR1 SEHNR, CDR2 FQNEAQ (reference sequence). CDR3 coding DNA: TGTGCCAGCAGCTTAGACAGCAATGAGCAGTTCTTC. Amino acids: CASSLDSNEQFF.

In nucleotides, the CDR3 is TGTGCCAGCAGCAATAGGGGCATACATATCCTCTCCTACAATGAGCAGTTCTTC. Amino acid sequence: CASSNRGIHILSYNEQFF. The rearrangement links TRBV21-1 to TRBJ2-1; the table's D call, TRBD1, was not checked against the DNA. TRBV21-1 is a known pseudogene. The CDR3 consists of 18 residues.

The chain has TRBV25-1 and TRBJ2-7; D gene uncertain. Trimming removed 5 bases from V and 1 base from J, with 3 bases in between. Germline values: CDR1 MGHDK, CDR2 SYGVNS. The CDR3 has 11 amino acids. The CDR3 protein is CASSPSYEQYF. CDR3 coding DNA: TGTGCCAGCAGTCCGTCCTACGAGCAGTACTTC.

V and J are TRBV2 and TRBJ2-7; D is undetermined. V shed 3 bases and J shed 0 bases, with 6 bases lying between them. Per the germline V gene, CDR1 is SNHLY and CDR2 is FYNNEI. The CDR3 runs to 13 residues. The CDR3 spells CASSDGYSYEQYF. CDR3 nucleotide sequence: TGTGCCAGCAGTGACGGTTACTCCTACGAGCAGTACTTC.

The V call is TRBV6-1, the J call TRBJ2-1; D might be TRBD2 (5 bases). Germline lookup yields CDR1 MNHNS and CDR2 SASEGT. The CDR3 runs to 13 residues. The ends were cut back, 1 base at V and 7 bases at J, with 8 bases in the middle. CDR3 nucleotide sequence: TGTGCCAGCAGTGAAGTCTGGAGGAATGAGCAGTTCTTC. This gives the protein CASSEVWRNEQFF.

The V and J genes are TRBV9 and TRBJ2-1; D is possibly TRBD1 or TRBD2 (5 bases each). The V and J ends lost 3 bases and 0 bases respectively, with 10 bases between them. Germline assignment: CDR1 SGDLS and CDR2 YYNGEE. CDR3 length: 15 residues. CDR3: CASSAWGSSYNEQFF. DNA of the CDR3: TGTGCCAGCAGCGCATGGGGGAGCTCCTACAATGAGCAGTTCTTC.

The chain combines TRBV7-6 with TRBJ2-5; 8 bases match TRBD2. Unmatched junction bases numbered 12, after V lost 1 base and J lost 11 bases. From germline, CDR1 is SGHVS and CDR2 FNYEAQ. CDR3 length: 15 amino acids. CDR3: CASSLEPAGVGEQYF. In DNA, the CDR3 is TGTGCCAGCAGCTTAGAGCCAGCGGGAGTAGGGGAGCAGTACTTC.

The chain couples TRBV5-4 to TRBJ1-2; a weak D match, TRBD1 (5 bases). Trimming took off 4 bases at V and 5 bases at J, with 18 bases between the two ends. Germline V gives CDR1 SGHNT, CDR2 YYREEE (reference sequence). The CDR3 spans 15 residues. This CDR3 is CASSPWRGQGYGYTF. Written as DNA, the CDR3 is TGTGCCAGCAGCCCTTGGCGGGGTCAGGGTTATGGCTACACCTTC. Filled out from reference TRBV5-4 and TRBJ1-2, the complete variable domain reads ETGVTQSPTHLIKTRGQQVTLRCSSQSGHNTVSWYQQALGQGPQFIFQYYREEENGRGNFPPRFSGLQFPNYSSELNVNALELDDSALYLCASSPWRGQGYGYTFGSGTRLTVV.